The T cell receptor (beta chain) under discussion was sequenced for a study of T-cell reconstitution after alpha-beta-depleted transplantation in children. The TCRbeta library incorporated unique molecular identifiers. One entry per CDR3 protein results from TCRdb running MiXCR on the PCR reads. The data hold around 300,000 distinct CDR3 sequences, with more than 9% observed a single time. A word on this clonotype: Antigen: not known.

Findings and caveats of the study: The main origin of T-cell counts and diversity one year after transplant was newly produced T cells. For some patients, TCRbeta diversity was high at day 60 because of recipient T cells and thymic progenitors that survived. Reportedly, roughly two months post-transplant, alpha-beta T cells arose from several hundred expanded graft clones.

This CDR3 is built from 17 residues. Germline values: CDR1 KGHSH, CDR2 LQKENI. The ends lost 4 bases at V and 3 bases at J; junction bases unmatched: 11. V usage is TRBV18 and J usage is TRBJ2-2; 7 bases fit TRBD1. The clonotype originates from a male patient under 10 years old who had a stem cell transplant for chronic granulomatous disease, so the T cells may come from the graft donor. The material sequenced was peripheral blood, taken 180 days after TCRalphabeta/CD19-depleted stem cell transplant. The CDR3 is CASSRTTGAQDTGELFF. CDR3 nucleotides: TGTGCCAGCTCACGAACCACAGGGGCCCAAGACACCGGGGAGCTGTTTTTT.